This TCR delta chain was identified during a study of Vδ1+ human thymocytes. Study-wide findings and caveats: Thymic TRG and TRD repertoires appeared highly polyclonal, with Gaussian CDR3 length distributions.

Worth noting for this clone: Its antigen is currently unknown.

Per the germline V gene, CDR1 is TSWWSYY and CDR2 is QGS. CDR3 length equals 21 residues. The V gene end was trimmed by 5 bases and the J gene end by 6 bases; junction bases not matched to a gene: 22. The template was reverse-transcribed extracted RNA. CDR3 amplicons came from multiplex PCR with pooled V-gene forward and constant-region reverse primers. TCRdb re-called the multiplex PCR reads with CATT. The repertoire has some 73,000 delta-chain clones, about 35% of them found once; the top ten carry under 0.3%. The chain couples TRDV1 to TRDJ2; TRDD3 aligns across 12 bases. The receptor comes from a boy younger than two who had congenital heart surgery. The sequenced sample consisted of Vdelta1+ gamma-delta thymocytes from the thymus. The subset: FACS-sorted CD3+ TCRalphabeta- TCRVdelta1+ TCRVdelta2- thymocytes. Written as DNA, the CDR3 is TGTGCTCTTGGGCACCCCTTCGGCTACTGGGGGATACCCGGGGGCGCAGCACAACTCTTCTTT. Encoded protein: CALGHPFGYWGIPGGAAQLFF.